This TCR beta chain was captured by sequencing in a study of T cells in Graves' hyperthyroidism and ophthalmopathy. RNA transcripts gave rise to amplified TCR beta CDR3 regions. The HTBI primer set drove a first-round RT-PCR of the TCR CDR3. MiXCR, applied by TCRdb to the multiplex PCR reads, yields one record per CDR3 protein. The data contain approximately 870,000 distinct CDR3 sequences, about 38% of them singletons. The CDR3 is 13 residues long. Trimming took 5 bases from V and 4 from J, leaving 11 bases between them. The germline V gene has CDR1 SGHAT and CDR2 FQNNGV. There are many counts of this clonotype.

This sequence joins TRBV11-2 and TRBJ1-1; D gene unclear. The origin of this receptor is a man aged 18 to 29 with Graves' hyperthyroidism. The sample comprised blood. CDR3 nucleotide sequence: TGTGCCAGCAGCATCACTCACGCCACTGAAGCTTTCTTT. This gives the protein CASSITHATEAFF.